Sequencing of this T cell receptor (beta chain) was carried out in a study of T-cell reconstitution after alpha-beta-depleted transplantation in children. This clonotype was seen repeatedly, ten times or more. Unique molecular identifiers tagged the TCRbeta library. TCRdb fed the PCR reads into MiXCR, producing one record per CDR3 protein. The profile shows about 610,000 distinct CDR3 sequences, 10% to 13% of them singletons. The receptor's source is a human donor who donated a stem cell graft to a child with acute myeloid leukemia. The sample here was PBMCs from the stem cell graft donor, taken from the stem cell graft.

The CDR3 loop is CSARDPTGWTAFF. The CDR3 DNA reads TGCAGTGCTAGAGATCCGACAGGGTGGACCGCTTTCTTT. The genes are TRBV20-1 and TRBJ1-1; 7 bases map to TRBD1. This CDR3 contains 13 residues. V lost 0 bases and J lost 11; bases outside the gene matches: 9. The V gene's germline CDR1 is DFQATT and CDR2 SNEGSKA (reference sequence).